This TCR beta chain appears in the sequencing data of a study of PD-1 blockade in classical Hodgkin lymphoma. Study conclusions and caveats: Excluded were patients who started nivolumab under 1 year after ASCT, a group that had lower diversity.

Every single patient, without exception, relapsed after autologous stem cell transplantation, and brentuximab vedotin exposure varied. Produced via immunoSEQ multiplex PCR; TCRdb's table is partial and in-frame only. The table has around 99,000 clones, around 81% seen once. This clone has more than one count but fewer than ten. The target antigen is unknown. This CDR3 contains 14 residues. After removal of 5 bases from V and 7 bases from J, the junction contained 10 bases not matched to a gene. Per germline, CDR1 SEHNR and CDR2 FQNEAQ (reference sequence). V gene TRBV7-9 combines with J gene TRBJ1-1; 7 bases map to TRBD1. This material consisted of peripheral blood mononuclear cells (PBMCs), taken before the second cycle of nivolumab. The clonotype originates from a human donor with classical Hodgkin lymphoma. The CDR3 nucleotides are TGTGCCAGCAGCCCCCGCGGAGGGACAGATGAAGCTTTCTTT. It translates to CASSPRGGTDEAFF.